This T cell receptor (beta chain) came from a study of blood T cell repertoires in COVID-19 (dated by TCRdb to 2018 to 2021). Notes on the research overall: Samples from collaborators originated in the United States, Italy and Spain and spanned both the acute and convalescent phases of COVID-19. The material from the prospective study consisted of cDNA or gDNA derived from T cells, B-cell-depleted T cells, or PBMCs. Subjects who had been exposed to COVID-19, were actively infected with it, or had recovered from it provided the deeply sampled blood TCRbeta repertoires that made up the dataset. The repertoires were made available in a free public database intended to serve as a resource for research on the immune response to SARS-CoV-2. The samples were drawn from the first 160 participants of the ongoing ImmuneRACE study and from 1,254 subjects provided by 6 global collaborators. Nearly every sample came with metadata listing a de-identified subject ID, COVID-19 status, age in years and sex. HLA class I and class II types, where available, came from metadata supplied by the sample provider rather than from assay-based typing.

Overall study outcomes, separate from this receptor: The quantity of clinical and demographic metadata differed by source and by participant and was supplied without curation.

Each collaborating institution followed its own protocols to collect whole blood in K2EDTA tubes. Collaborator samples were shipped for TCRbeta analysis as frozen whole blood, isolated PBMCs, or DNA extracted from either sample type. TCRbeta CDR3 regions were amplified from genomic DNA by means of the immunoSEQ Assay, a bias-controlled multiplex PCR. The study's own analysis went as follows. The number of nucleated cells in each sample was estimated by amplification of reference gene primers within the assay. Sequence reads were collapsed and filtered to measure the absolute abundance of every unique TCRbeta CDR3 rearrangement. For each sample, productive Simpson clonality was calculated as the square root of Simpson's diversity index across productive rearrangements. TCRdb stores this immuneACCESS table with in-frame sequences only. Part of the clones is absent; in the studies checked, under half of the shortfall reflects unresolved V genes, and no reason is known for the rest. V, J and clone size derive from that table, while D and trimming were established from the DNA sequence. The sample includes roughly 80,000 clones, with 81% observed a single time. The top ten constitute over 35% of the sample.

As concerns this clone: Its recognized antigen is unknown. Base qualities are not provided; no much larger clone lies one nucleotide away.

Trimming costs V 3 bases and J 3 bases, and their ends lie 9 bases apart. The CDR3, cysteine through phenylalanine, is 15 amino acids long. Only CDR3 DNA is held: 45 bases, read in frame from base 1. Reading the germline V gene gives CDR1 MNHNS and CDR2 SASEGT. Recombination linked TRBV6-1 to TRBJ1-6; the D gene is perhaps TRBD1, from 5 matching bases. The receptor comes from an elderly man with acute or convalescent COVID-19. The sample consisted of peripheral blood. The CDR3 loop reads CASSDRDYYNSPLHF. The nucleotide sequence is TGTGCCAGCAGTGACCGGGACTACTATAATTCACCCCTCCACTTT.